These T cell receptor beta chains were read from a single sample in a study of T cells in Graves' hyperthyroidism and ophthalmopathy. TCRdb ran MiXCR on the multiplex PCR reads and lists one entry per CDR3 protein. The sample yields about half a million distinct CDR3 sequences, 15% to 20% seen once. Sequencing used blood. Receptors originate from a woman in her twenties or thirties with Graves' ophthalmopathy. The CDR3 runs from the conserved cysteine through the conserved F or W. The size of a clone is reported for some rows only, either as once, few or many, or as a class for expanded clones.

abundance,j_gene,v_gene,CDR3aa
few,TRBJ2-2,TRBV2,CATGIKPADTGELFF
few,TRBJ1-2,TRBV27,CASSVTGTGGDGYTF
many,TRBJ1-1,TRBV6-2/TRBV6-3,CASSRDTGDLLNTEAFF
NA,TRBJ1-5,TRBV6-1,CASSEEAWGQFYSNQPQHF
many,TRBJ2-2,TRBV4-1,CASSQGTGELFF
NA,TRBJ1-5,TRBV19,CASAGYPNQPQHF
NA,TRBJ2-1,TRBV20-1,CSASLAGGRNEQFF
few,TRBJ2-2,TRBV2,CASSARTGENTGELFF
many,TRBJ2-1,TRBV27,CASSRPGLAGYNEQFF
NA,TRBJ2-1,TRBV7-2,CASSFVDSPPPPQFF
NA,TRBJ2-7,TRBV7-2,CASSFTGPTGKYEQYF
many,TRBJ1-6,TRBV11-1,CASSPPDRSSYNSPLHF
few,TRBJ2-7,TRBV20-1,CSARDGSLAFSEQYF
many,TRBJ1-6,TRBV20-1,CSARDRWTPLHF
many,TRBJ1-2,TRBV29-1,CSVEGVGSNYGYTF
few,TRBJ1-1,TRBV4-3,CASSLYMNTEAFF
NA,TRBJ1-1,TRBV29-1,CSVGQGALKSEAFF
NA,TRBJ2-7,TRBV28,CASSGGGQGAYEQYF